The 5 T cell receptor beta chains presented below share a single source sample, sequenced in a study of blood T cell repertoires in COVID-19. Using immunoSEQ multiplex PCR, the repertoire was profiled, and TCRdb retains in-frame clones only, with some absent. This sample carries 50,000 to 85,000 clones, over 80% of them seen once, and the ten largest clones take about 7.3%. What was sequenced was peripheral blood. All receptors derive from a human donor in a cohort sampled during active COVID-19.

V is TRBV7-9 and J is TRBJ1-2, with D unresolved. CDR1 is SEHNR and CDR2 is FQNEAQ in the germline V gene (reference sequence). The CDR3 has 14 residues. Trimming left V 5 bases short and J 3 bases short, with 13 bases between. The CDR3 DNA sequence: TGTGCCAGCAGCCGAAGTGGAACAGACTATGGCTACACCTTC. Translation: CASSRSGTDYGYTF. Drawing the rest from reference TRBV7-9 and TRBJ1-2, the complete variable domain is DTGVSQNPRHKITKRGQNVTFRCDPISEHNRLYWYRQTLGQGPEFLTYFQNEAQLEKSRLLSDRFSAERPKGSFSTLEIQRTEQGDSAMYLCASSRSGTDYGYTFGSGTRLTVV.

The CDR3 sequence: CASSQIGTMVQGYTF. The CDR3 bases are TGTGCCAGCAGCCAAATAGGGACTATGGTGCAGGGCTACACCTTC. The J gene is TRBJ1-2, the V gene TRBV4-2; D may be TRBD1 (5 bases). The CDR3 totals 15 residues. CDR1 LGHNA and CDR2 YNFKEQ come from the germline V gene. The V and J ends lost 2 bases and 8 bases respectively, with 18 bases between them.

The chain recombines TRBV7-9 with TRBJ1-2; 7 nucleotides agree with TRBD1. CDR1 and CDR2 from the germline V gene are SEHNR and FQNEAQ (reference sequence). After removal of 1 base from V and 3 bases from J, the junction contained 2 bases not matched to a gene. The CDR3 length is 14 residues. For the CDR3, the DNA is TGTGCCAGCAGCTTAGAAGGGGGCTACTATGGCTACACCTTC. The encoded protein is CASSLEGGYYGYTF.

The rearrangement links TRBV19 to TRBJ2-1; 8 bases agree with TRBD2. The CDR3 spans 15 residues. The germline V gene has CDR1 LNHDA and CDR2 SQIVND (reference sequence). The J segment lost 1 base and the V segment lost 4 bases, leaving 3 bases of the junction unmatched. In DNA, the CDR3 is TGTGCCAGTAGTACCCGGGGGGGTTCCTACAATGAGCAGTTCTTC. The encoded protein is CASSTRGGSYNEQFF.

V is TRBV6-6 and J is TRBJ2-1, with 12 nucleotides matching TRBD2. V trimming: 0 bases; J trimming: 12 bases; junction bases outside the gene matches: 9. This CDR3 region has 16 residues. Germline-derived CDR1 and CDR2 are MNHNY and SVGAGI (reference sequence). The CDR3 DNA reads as TGTGCCAGCAGTTACTCCTGGACTAGCGGGACGTGGGGGCAGTTCTTC. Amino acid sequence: CASSYSWTSGTWGQFF.